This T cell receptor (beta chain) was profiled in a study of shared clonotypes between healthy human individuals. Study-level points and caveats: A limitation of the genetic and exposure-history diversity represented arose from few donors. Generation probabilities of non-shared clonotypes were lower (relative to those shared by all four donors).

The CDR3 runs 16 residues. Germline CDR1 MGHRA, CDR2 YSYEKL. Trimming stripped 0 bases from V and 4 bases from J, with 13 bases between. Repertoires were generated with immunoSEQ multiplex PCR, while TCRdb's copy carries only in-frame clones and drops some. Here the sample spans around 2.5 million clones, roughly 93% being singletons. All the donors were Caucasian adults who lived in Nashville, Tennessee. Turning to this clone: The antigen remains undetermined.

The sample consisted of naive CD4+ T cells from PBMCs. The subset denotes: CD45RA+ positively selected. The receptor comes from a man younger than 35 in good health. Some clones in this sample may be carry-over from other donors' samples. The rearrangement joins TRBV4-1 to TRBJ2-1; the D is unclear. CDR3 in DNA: TGCGCCAGCAGCCAAGAGATGGCGGCGATTTACAATGAGCAGTTCTTC. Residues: CASSQEMAAIYNEQFF.